This T cell receptor (beta chain) was recovered during a study of graft-versus-host responses after intestinal transplantation. Whole-study context: Transplantation in recipients was multivisceral, liver-intestinal, or isolated intestinal.

Here immunoSEQ multiplex PCR was the method, and the copy in TCRdb shows in-frame clones only, minus some. The sample records more than 20,000 clones, approximately 87% being singletons. V lost 3 bases to trimming and J lost 0 bases, with 7 bases between them. Germline V gene sequence: CDR1 MNHNS, CDR2 SASEGT. CDR3 size: 14 residues. This clone was counted once. The sequence derives from a human patient who received an intestinal transplant, so some T cells may come from the graft donor. The gene calls are TRBV6-1 and TRBJ2-3, with D perhaps assigned TRBD1 or TRBD2 (5 bases each). The input for sequencing was PBMCs, taken around 28 days after intestinal transplant. The CDR3 nucleotides read TGTGCCAGCAGTGACTGGGACAGCACAGATACGCAGTATTTT. This translates into CASSDWDSTDTQYF.